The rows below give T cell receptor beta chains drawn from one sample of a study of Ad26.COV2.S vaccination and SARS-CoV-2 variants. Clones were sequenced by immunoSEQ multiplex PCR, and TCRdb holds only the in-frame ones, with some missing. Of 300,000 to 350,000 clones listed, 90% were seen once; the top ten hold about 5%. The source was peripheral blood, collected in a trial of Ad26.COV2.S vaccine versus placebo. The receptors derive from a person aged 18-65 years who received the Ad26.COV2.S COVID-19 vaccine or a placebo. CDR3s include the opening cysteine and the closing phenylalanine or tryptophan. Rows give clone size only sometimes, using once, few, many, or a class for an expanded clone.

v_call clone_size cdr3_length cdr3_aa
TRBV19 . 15 CASNPGNSGANVLTF
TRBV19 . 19 CASSIDSGSYWASYNEQFF
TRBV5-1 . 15 CASSFTAGGPGEQFF
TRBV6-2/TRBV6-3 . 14 CASSPPGAKNIQYF
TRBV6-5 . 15 CASSSPGQGYNEQFF
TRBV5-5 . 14 CASSLRQTSYGYTF
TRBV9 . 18 CASSVTPTGPPWNSPLHF
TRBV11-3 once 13 CASSSRDAGELFF
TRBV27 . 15 CASSVSPAGSPEAFF
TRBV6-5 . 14 CASSSTTGIGGYTF
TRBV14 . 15 CASSQWTGFNSPLHF
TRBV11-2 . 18 CASSRAPTSIYSTDTQYF
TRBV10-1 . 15 CASRGVQADTGELFF
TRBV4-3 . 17 CASSQSRREDWNSPLHF
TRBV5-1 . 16 CASSPGGTLTTGELFF
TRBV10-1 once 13 CASSATSGNTIYF
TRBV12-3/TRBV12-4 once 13 CASSLVTQETQYF
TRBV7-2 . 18 CASSFLGLSEVTNEKLFF
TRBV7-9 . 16 CASSGTQGVGTDTQYF
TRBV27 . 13 CASSPNREVTQHF
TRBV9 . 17 CASSVAVRELVADTQYF
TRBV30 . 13 CAWSVRWTTEQFF
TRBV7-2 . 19 CASRLRGRSTGSSYNEQFF
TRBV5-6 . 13 CASSLLAGNTIYF
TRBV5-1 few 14 CASSKAQASYEQYF
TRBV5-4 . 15 CASSSALVGTDTQYF
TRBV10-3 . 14 CAISESTGWNEQFF
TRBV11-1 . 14 CASSFRAKYYEQYF
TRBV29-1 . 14 CSVEPMTGNTEAFF
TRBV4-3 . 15 CASSQGLSSTDTQYF
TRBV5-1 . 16 CASSVYTGGRNTEAFF
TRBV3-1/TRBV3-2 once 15 CASATSGRASGELFF
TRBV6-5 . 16 CASSSRAGGVKNEQFF
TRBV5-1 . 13 CASIGTENTEAFF
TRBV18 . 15 CASSPRVEQPYGYTF
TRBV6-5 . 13 CASRLDRADKLFF
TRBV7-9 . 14 CASSPQTRNSPLHF
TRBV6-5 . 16 CASSYGTSGGTYEQYF
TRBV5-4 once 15 CASSLAGQPTYGYTF
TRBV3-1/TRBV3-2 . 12 CASSFGGVGYTF
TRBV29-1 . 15 CSVAFMGRLGTEAFF
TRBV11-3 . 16 CASSSIIRDRGDEQFF